This section outlines one T cell receptor beta chain sequence together with its context. Its antigen is not known. Sequencing relied on a cDNA template that was reverse transcribed from extracted RNA. Produced via immunoSEQ multiplex PCR; TCRdb's table is partial and in-frame only. The top ten clones hold about 2.6% of a sample with more than 200,000 clones, less than 50% of them seen once. The CDR3 is 12 residues long. Germline assignment: CDR1 SGHRS and CDR2 YFSETQ. V lost 7 bases to trimming and J lost 9 bases, with 16 bases between them. These data are taken from a study of CD8+ T cells in alopecia areata. Regarding the study as a whole: Patients displayed less clarity in TCR sharing than mice, a finding possibly related to HLA. Resident alphabeta T-cell populations of normal skin are likewise subject to sequencing in scalp samples. For patients receiving tofacitinib, scalp clonality and expanded CD8+ clones among the top 100 significantly decreased. Clonality in lesional scalp, especially alopecia totalis/universalis, exceeded that of normal scalp.

Treatment meaning: oral pan-JAK inhibitor, 5-10 mg twice daily. The chain couples TRBV5-1 to TRBJ2-5; D remains ambiguous. This TCR was sampled from a human donor with alopecia areata. The input for sequencing was CD4+ T cells sorted from blood, taken around week 37, from a patient treated with tofacitinib. In nucleotides, the CDR3 is TGCGCCAGCGGTAACCCAACTCAGCCCCAGTACTTC. Amino acid sequence: CASGNPTQPQYF.